The entry that follows covers one TCR beta chain sequence. As yet, its antigen is unknown. Use of 60 Vbeta and 13 Jbeta primers characterized the PCR. The assay was immunoSEQ multiplex PCR, and TCRdb's table has in-frame clones only and misses some. The sample consists of roughly 200,000 clones, over 75% of them appearing once. The germline V gene has CDR1 SGHTA and CDR2 FQGNSA. V dropped 5 bases and J dropped 1; count of bases not matched to a gene: 4. CDR3 length equals 15 residues. Unrecorded immune exposure was likely among donors, who were nominally healthy when sampled. The data stem from a study of cytomegalovirus exposure and HLA in healthy donors. Overall study results and limits: Being productive about 90% or about 30% of the time was typical of most TCR beta V segments in an earlier analysis. In a later analysis, productive TCRs from donors in an Asian-associated ancestry cluster reportedly carried fewer N-insertions than the cohort mean. Most CMV-associated TCR beta chains were later found to appear HLA-restricted.

This receptor was identified in a woman between 50 and 59 years old in good health and CMV-seronegative. The sample consisted of PBMCs. The rearrangement links TRBV7-2 to TRBJ2-3; TRBD2 agrees at 9 bases. CDR3 in DNA: TGTGCCAGCAGCCCCTGGACTAGCGGCACAGATACGCAGTATTTT. This encodes CASSPWTSGTDTQYF.